One sample yielded the 12 T cell receptor beta chains listed below, sequenced in a study of CD8 T cells in Susac syndrome. The RNA, 0.5 to 1 ug, was put through reverse transcription using random hexamers. Using its own MiXCR run on the immunoSEQ multiplex PCR reads, TCRdb lists one record per CDR3 protein. The top ten clones hold under 0.15% of a sample with some 400,000 distinct CDR3 sequences, around 83% of them seen once. What was sequenced was CD8+ T cells from PBMCs. These receptors were collected from a human donor with multiple sclerosis.

The chain has TRBV9 and TRBJ2-3; the match to TRBD2 covers 11 bases. J was trimmed by 0 bases and V by 2 bases; bases with no gene match: 11. Germline CDR1 reads SGDLS; CDR2 reads YYNGEE. This CDR3 comprises 19 residues. CDR3: CASSVRPTLAGGSTDTQYF. The CDR3 DNA sequence: TGTGCCAGCAGCGTTAGACCAACCCTAGCGGGGGGCAGCACAGATACGCAGTATTTT.

The chain couples TRBV5-6 to TRBJ2-4; a possible D gene is TRBD2 (6 bases). The germline V gene has CDR1 SGHDT and CDR2 YYEEEE. CDR3 size: 13 residues. Trimming removed 4 bases from V and 6 bases from J, with 11 bases in between. The CDR3 region has the DNA TGTGCCAGCAGCCAATTGGGGGGAAACATTCAGTACTTC. Translation: CASSQLGGNIQYF.

The rearrangement joins TRBV10-3 to TRBJ1-1; 8 nucleotides agree with TRBD1. The CDR3 extends over 15 amino acids. V dropped 5 bases and J dropped 0; count of bases not matched to a gene: 5. Germline loops: CDR1 ENHRY, CDR2 SYGVKD. This chain's CDR3 is CAISHLQGVNTEAFF. The CDR3 region has the DNA TGTGCCATCAGTCACCTACAGGGGGTGAACACTGAAGCTTTCTTT.

V is TRBV4-1 and J is TRBJ2-5, with D possibly TRBD2 on 6 matching bases. CDR1 is MGHRA and CDR2 is YSYEKL in the germline V gene. V lost 4 bases, J lost 1 base, and 10 bases lay in between. The CDR3 has 14 amino acids. The CDR3 here is CASSRYSGQETQYF. CDR3 nucleotides: TGCGCCAGCAGCCGGTATAGCGGCCAAGAGACCCAGTACTTC.

The chain carries TRBV11-2 and TRBJ2-1; 7 bases match TRBD1. The CDR3 is 15 residues long. The ends lost 4 bases at V and 3 bases at J; junction bases unmatched: 6. CDR1 and CDR2 (germline): SGHAT, FQNNGV. CDR3 residues: CASSYETGVYNEQFF. DNA of the CDR3: TGTGCCAGCAGCTATGAAACAGGGGTCTACAATGAGCAGTTCTTC.

This clonotype was detected only once. The rearrangement joins TRBV19 to TRBJ1-2; weak D call: TRBD1 (5 bases). The V end lost 3 bases, the J end lost 1 base, and 21 bases lay between the germline ends. The V gene's germline CDR1 is LNHDA and CDR2 SQIVND (reference sequence). This CDR3 has 18 residues. The chain's CDR3 is CASSMERTAGGGNYGYTF. The CDR3 DNA sequence: TGTGCCAGTAGTATGGAAAGGACCGCTGGGGGGGGTAACTATGGCTACACCTTC.

This chain connects TRBV9 to TRBJ2-1; weak D call: TRBD2 (6 bases). Looked up from germline, CDR1 is SGDLS and CDR2 is YYNGEE. The CDR3 contains 15 residues. V lost 0 bases and J 4 bases, leaving 11 bases between the germline ends. CDR3: CASSVDSSGYNEQFF. The CDR3 nucleotides read TGTGCCAGCAGCGTAGACAGTAGCGGTTACAATGAGCAGTTCTTC.

This chain joins TRBV3-1 and TRBJ2-5, with D perhaps matching TRBD2 (5 bases). CDR1 and CDR2 from the germline V gene are LGHDT and YNNKEL (reference sequence). This CDR3 has 15 residues. Trimming took off 0 bases at V and 5 bases at J, with 13 bases between the two ends. The DNA of the CDR3 is TGTGCCAGCAGCCAAGAAGCGGTCTCGGCGGAGACCCAGTACTTC. Translating it yields CASSQEAVSAETQYF.

The rearrangement uses TRBV27 and TRBJ2-1; 10 bases line up with TRBD1. Germline V lookup: CDR1 MNHEY, CDR2 SMNVEV (reference sequence). The CDR3 totals 15 residues. The trim removed 7 bases at V and 1 base at J, leaving 4 bases unmatched. The CDR3 sequence: CASMTGGASYNEQFF. The CDR3 DNA reads as TGTGCCAGCATGACAGGGGGCGCGTCCTACAATGAGCAGTTCTTC.

In this sample, this clonotype turned up once. The chain has TRBV6-6 and TRBJ1-1; perhaps TRBD1 as D (5 bases). Germline CDR1 MNHNY, CDR2 SVGAGI (reference sequence). Deletions cut 5 bases from V and 3 bases from J, with 10 bases between. This CDR3 region has 13 residues. As DNA, the CDR3 is TGTGCCAGCAGTCGCGGGGGTTACACTGAAGCTTTCTTT. Amino acids: CASSRGGYTEAFF.

This chain links TRBV7-9 with TRBJ2-1, with TRBD2 as a possible D gene (7 bases). V lost 6 bases, J lost 2 bases, and 14 bases lay in between. The CDR3 runs to 15 residues. CDR1 is SEHNR, CDR2 FQNEAQ, per germline (reference sequence). DNA of the CDR3: TGTGCCAGCAGGGGGGCGGGAGTCCCCTACAATGAGCAGTTCTTC. Translating gives CASRGAGVPYNEQFF.

This chain links TRBV4-2 with TRBJ2-2; a possible D gene is TRBD2 (6 bases). The V gene's germline CDR1 is LGHNA and CDR2 YNFKEQ. V was trimmed by 5 bases and J by 4 bases, leaving 17 bases between them. The CDR3 covers 16 residues. CDR3 protein: CASSGGLQLATGELFF. The DNA for the CDR3 is TGTGCCAGCAGCGGAGGATTGCAACTAGCCACCGGGGAGCTGTTTTTT.